This record looks at one T cell receptor (beta chain) sequence and its context. What it binds is not known. This CDR3 is 15 amino acids long. V dropped 4 bases and J dropped 2; count of bases not matched to a gene: 2. CDR1 is SGHRS and CDR2 is YFSETQ in the germline V gene. With the Oncomine TCR Beta short-read assay, DNA from cultured CD4+ T cells was sequenced. TCRdb re-derived calls from the PCR reads in MiXCR, one entry per CDR3 protein. The table has roughly 19,000 distinct CDR3 sequences, approximately 51% seen once; the top ten hold less than 8.5%. The source of the sample is a study of vaccination and CD4 T cells after COVID-19. Looking at the study overall: Convalescent participants consisted of six males and four females, two being Hispanic. Median draw time for post-COVID samples was over 100 days post-diagnosis (range 35 to 161).

Indicated treatment: approximately nine-day PBMC culture with coronavirus spike peptide pools or control peptides (ViraFEST assay). Via ViraFEST, peptide pools expanded antigen-specific T cells before TCR sequencing. The clonotype was recovered from a human donor who had recovered from COVID-19. The rearrangement uses TRBV5-1 and TRBJ2-2, with 10 nucleotides matching TRBD2. Sequenced input: CD4+ T cells from blood, cultured in vitro. The CDR3: CASSPSGRNTGELFF. The DNA for the CDR3 is TGCGCCAGCAGCCCTAGCGGGAGAAACACCGGGGAGCTGTTTTTT.